This T cell receptor beta chain is from a study of blood T cells in healthy people across ages. From germline, CDR1 is SGDLS and CDR2 YYNGEE. Deletions cut 8 bases from V and 11 bases from J, with 28 bases between. CDR3 size: 15 residues. For the second PCR, which ran for roughly 6 to 12 cycles, a sample-barcoded 5' primer and a J-beta primer mix were used. TCRdb passed the 5' RACE reads through MiXCR, listing each CDR3 protein once. Of some 640,000 distinct CDR3 sequences detected, around 48% appear once; the ten largest clones hold 30% to 35%. This chain joins TRBV9 and TRBJ2-5; TRBD2 is a possible D gene (6 bases). The clonotype comes from a woman in her sixties in good health. Source material: blood. Here the CDR3 DNA reads TGTGCCAGTAGCTCAACGTATTCCGGGTACGCGGGGCAGTACTTC. Its protein is CASSSTYSGYAGQYF.